Each of the 7 T cell receptor beta chains below was sequenced from the same sample in a study of blood T cell repertoires in COVID-19. Some clones are missing from TCRdb's copy, which holds only in-frame ones; the method was immunoSEQ multiplex PCR. The sample lists 200,000 to 250,000 clones; 82% were seen once. The sample taken for sequencing was PBMCs or T cells enriched from blood (not recorded which). The receptors were sampled from a woman aged 60-70 years who had recovered from COVID-19.

The rearrangement joins TRBV6-5 to TRBJ2-5, with 9 positions matching TRBD1. Germline V lookup: CDR1 MNHEY, CDR2 SVGAGI. The CDR3 covers 15 residues. The trim removed 2 bases at V and 4 bases at J, leaving 5 bases unmatched. The CDR3 spells CASSYPPTGGETQYF. In DNA form, the CDR3 reads TGTGCCAGCAGTTACCCCCCGACAGGGGGAGAGACCCAGTACTTC.

V usage is TRBV7-9 and J usage is TRBJ2-1, with 7 bases matching TRBD1. The V gene's germline CDR1 is SEHNR and CDR2 FQNEAQ (reference sequence). V gave up 3 bases and J gave up 5 bases; unmatched junction bases: 7. This CDR3 comprises 15 residues. CDR3 bases: TGTGCCAGCAGCTTCACAGGGGAGAAAGACAATGAGCAGTTCTTC. It codes for CASSFTGEKDNEQFF.

This chain links TRBV6-5 with TRBJ2-5; TRBD1 is a possible D gene (6 bases). Trimming removed 5 bases at V and 5 bases at J, with 18 bases between. CDR3 length equals 15 residues. Germline CDR1 and CDR2: MNHEY and SVGAGI. The CDR3 bases are TGTGCCAGCAGTATGCAGGGGATCTTTGAGGAGACCCAGTACTTC. This translates into CASSMQGIFEETQYF.

The CDR3 reads CASSDPGQGASGNTIYF. The DNA for the CDR3 is TGTGCCAGCAGTGACCCGGGACAGGGGGCATCTGGAAACACCATATATTTT. This rearrangement joins TRBV6-1 to TRBJ1-3; 12 bases align to TRBD1. Germline loops: CDR1 MNHNS, CDR2 SASEGT. J lost 1 base, V lost 3 bases, and 4 bases had no gene match. The CDR3 contains 17 residues.

The chain employs TRBV7-9 and TRBJ1-5; D call uncertain. The V gene lost 5 bases and the J gene lost 2 bases, with 10 bases spanning the gap. CDR3 length equals 14 residues. Germline V CDR1 and CDR2: SEHNR, FQNEAQ (reference sequence). The CDR3 DNA reads as TGTGCCAGCAGCCCTAGAGCGGGCAATCAGCCCCAGCATTTT. Encoded protein: CASSPRAGNQPQHF. Based on the CDR3 plus reference TRBV7-9 and TRBJ1-5, the full variable domain is DTGVSQNPRHKITKRGQNVTFRCDPISEHNRLYWYRQTLGQGPEFLTYFQNEAQLEKSRLLSDRFSAERPKGSFSTLEIQRTEQGDSAMYLCASSPRAGNQPQHFGDGTRLSIL.

The J gene is TRBJ1-1, the V gene TRBV10-3, with 7 bases fitting TRBD1. The V segment lost 8 bases and the J segment 5 bases; nucleotides outside the gene matches: 23. Germline V gene data show CDR1 as ENHRY and CDR2 as SYGVKD. This CDR3 region has 18 residues. DNA for the CDR3: TGTGCCATCCGCTCGGGAGGGGGCAGGGGGGAGGGCAAGACTGAAGCTTTCTTT. Translation: CAIRSGGGRGEGKTEAFF.

The rearrangement uses TRBV15 and TRBJ1-3, with D maybe TRBD1 (6 bases). Per the germline V gene, CDR1 is LNHNV and CDR2 is YYDKDF (reference sequence). This CDR3 is 15 amino acids long. V shed 0 bases and J shed 2 bases, with 8 bases lying between them. The CDR3 loop is CATSRDRGTGNTIYF. The CDR3 nucleotides read TGTGCCACCAGCAGAGACAGGGGAACTGGAAACACCATATATTTT. Based on the CDR3 plus reference TRBV15 and TRBJ1-3, the full variable domain is DAMVIQNPRYQVTQFGKPVTLSCSQTLNHNVMYWYQQKSSQAPKLLFHYYDKDFNNEADTPDNFQSRRPNTSFCFLDIRSPGLGDTAMYLCATSRDRGTGNTIYFGEGSWLTVV.